The clone carrying this T cell receptor beta chain was observed once. The entry originates in a study of shared clonotypes between healthy human individuals. Study-level background: The plates for each donor numbered three CD4 naive, three CD4 memory, two CD8 naive and one CD8 memory.

The study separated CD4+ cells into CD45RA+ naive and CD45RA-negative memory subsets. Genomic DNA of each subset was evenly split across several immunoSEQ plates. The assay was immunoSEQ multiplex PCR, and TCRdb's table has in-frame clones only and misses some. The sample lists 1.5 million to 1.9 million clones, nearly 99% seen once, with approximately 0.45% in the top ten. This receptor was identified in a man aged 25 to 45 in good health. The sequenced sample was naive CD4+ T cells sorted from blood. Subset: CD45RA+ positively selected.

The DNA for the CDR3 is TGTGCCAGCATTAGGTGGCGGGAGAGGTCGGGTGAGCAGTACTTC. This sequence encodes CASIRWRERSGEQYF. The chain carries TRBV28 and TRBJ2-7; 7 bases map to TRBD2. The CDR3 sequence is 15 residues long. In germline, CDR1 is MDHEN, CDR2 SYDVKM. V shed 7 bases, J shed 7 bases, and the junction held 16 bases outside the gene matches.